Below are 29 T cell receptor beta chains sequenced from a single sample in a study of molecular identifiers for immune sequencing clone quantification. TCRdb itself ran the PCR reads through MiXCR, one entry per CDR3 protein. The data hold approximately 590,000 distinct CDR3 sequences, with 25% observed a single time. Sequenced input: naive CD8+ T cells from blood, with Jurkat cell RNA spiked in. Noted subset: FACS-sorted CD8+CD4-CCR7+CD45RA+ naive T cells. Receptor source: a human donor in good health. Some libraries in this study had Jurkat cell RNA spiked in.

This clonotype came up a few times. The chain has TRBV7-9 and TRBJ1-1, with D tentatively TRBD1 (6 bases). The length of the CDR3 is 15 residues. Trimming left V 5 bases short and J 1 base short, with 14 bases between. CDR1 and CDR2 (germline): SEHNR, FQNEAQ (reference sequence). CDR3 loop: CASSAPTGENTEAFF. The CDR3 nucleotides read TGTGCCAGCAGCGCCCCGACAGGAGAGAACACTGAAGCTTTCTTT. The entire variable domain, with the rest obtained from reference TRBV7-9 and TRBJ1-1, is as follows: DTGVSQNPRHKITKRGQNVTFRCDPISEHNRLYWYRQTLGQGPEFLTYFQNEAQLEKSRLLSDRFSAERPKGSFSTLEIQRTEQGDSAMYLCASSAPTGENTEAFFGQGTRLTVV.

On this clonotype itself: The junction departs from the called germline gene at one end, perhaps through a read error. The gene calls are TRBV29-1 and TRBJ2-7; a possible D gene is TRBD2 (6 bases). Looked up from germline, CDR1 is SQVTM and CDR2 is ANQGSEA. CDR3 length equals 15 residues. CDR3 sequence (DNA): TGCAGCGTTGAAGATGTGTGGCGGGGTACTAACGAGAAGTACTTC. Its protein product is CSVEDVWRGTNEKYF.

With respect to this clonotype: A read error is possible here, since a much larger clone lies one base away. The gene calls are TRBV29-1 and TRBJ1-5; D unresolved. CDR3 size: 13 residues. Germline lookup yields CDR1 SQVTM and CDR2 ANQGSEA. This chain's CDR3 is CSVAPELNLPQHF. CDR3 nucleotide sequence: TGCAGCGTTGCCCCGGAGCTCAATCTGCCCCAGCATTTT.

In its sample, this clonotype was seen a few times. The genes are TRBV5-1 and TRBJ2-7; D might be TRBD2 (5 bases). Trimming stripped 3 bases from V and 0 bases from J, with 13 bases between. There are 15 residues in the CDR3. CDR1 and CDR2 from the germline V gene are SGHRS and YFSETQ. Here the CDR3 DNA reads TGCGCCAGCAGCTCGTACGGAGGCGGCTCCTACGAGCAGTACTTC. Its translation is CASSSYGGGSYEQYF.

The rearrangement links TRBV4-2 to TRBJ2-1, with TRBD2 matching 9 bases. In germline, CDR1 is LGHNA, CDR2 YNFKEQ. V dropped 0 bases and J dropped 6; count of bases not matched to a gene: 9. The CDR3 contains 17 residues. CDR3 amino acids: CASSQDQALAGSNEQFF. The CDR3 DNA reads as TGTGCCAGCAGCCAAGATCAGGCGCTAGCGGGAAGCAATGAGCAGTTCTTC.

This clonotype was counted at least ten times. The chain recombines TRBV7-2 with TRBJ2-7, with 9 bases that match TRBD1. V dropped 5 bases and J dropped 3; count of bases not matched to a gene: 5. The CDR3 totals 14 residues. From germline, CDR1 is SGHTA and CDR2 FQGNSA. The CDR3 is CASSPGTGYYEQYF. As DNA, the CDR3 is TGTGCCAGCAGCCCAGGGACAGGGTACTACGAGCAGTACTTC.

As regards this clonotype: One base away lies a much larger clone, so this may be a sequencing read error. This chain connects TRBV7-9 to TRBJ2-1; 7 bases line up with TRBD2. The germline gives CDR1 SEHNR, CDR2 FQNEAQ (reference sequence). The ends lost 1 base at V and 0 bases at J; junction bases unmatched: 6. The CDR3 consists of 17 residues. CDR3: CASSLEGRESSYNEQFF. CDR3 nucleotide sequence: TGTGCCAGCAGCTTAGAGGGGAGGGAATCCTCCTACAATGAGCAGTTCTTC.

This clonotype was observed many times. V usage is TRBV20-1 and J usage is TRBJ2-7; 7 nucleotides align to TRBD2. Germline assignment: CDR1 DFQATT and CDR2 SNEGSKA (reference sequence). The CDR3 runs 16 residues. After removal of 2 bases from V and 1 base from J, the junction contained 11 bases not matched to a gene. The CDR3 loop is CSARFLASGKSYEQYF. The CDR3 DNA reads TGCAGTGCTAGATTTTTGGCTAGCGGAAAATCCTACGAGCAGTACTTC.

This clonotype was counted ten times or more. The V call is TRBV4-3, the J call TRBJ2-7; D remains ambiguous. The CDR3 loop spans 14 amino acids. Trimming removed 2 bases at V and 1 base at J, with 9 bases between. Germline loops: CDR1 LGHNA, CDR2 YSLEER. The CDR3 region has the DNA TGCGCCAGCAGCCAATTCATTAGATCCTACGAGCAGTACTTC. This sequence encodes CASSQFIRSYEQYF.

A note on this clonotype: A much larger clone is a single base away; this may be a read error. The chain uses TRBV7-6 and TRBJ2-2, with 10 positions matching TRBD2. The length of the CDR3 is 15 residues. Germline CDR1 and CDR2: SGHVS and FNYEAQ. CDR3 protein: CASSEGLAATGEPFF. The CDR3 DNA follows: TGTGCCAGCAGCGAAGGACTAGCGGCTACCGGGGAGCCGTTTTTT. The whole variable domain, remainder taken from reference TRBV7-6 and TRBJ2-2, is GAGVSQSPRYKVTKRGQDVALRCDPISGHVSLYWYRQALGQGPEFLTYFNYEAQQDKSGLPNDRFSAERPEGSISTLTIQRTEQRDSAMYRCASSEGLAATGEPFFGEGSRLTVL.

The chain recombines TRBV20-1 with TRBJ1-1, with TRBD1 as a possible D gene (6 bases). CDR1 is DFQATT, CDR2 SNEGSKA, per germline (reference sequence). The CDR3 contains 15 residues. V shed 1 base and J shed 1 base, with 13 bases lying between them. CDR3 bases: TGCAGTGCTAGAGCCTCGGACAGACCGAACACTGAAGCTTTCTTT. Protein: CSARASDRPNTEAFF.

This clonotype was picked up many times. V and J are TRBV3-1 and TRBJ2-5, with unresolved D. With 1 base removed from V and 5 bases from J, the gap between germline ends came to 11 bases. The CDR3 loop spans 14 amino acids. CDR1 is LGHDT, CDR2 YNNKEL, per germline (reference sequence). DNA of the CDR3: TGTGCCAGCAGCCAAGTTACTACCCTGGAGACCCAGTACTTC. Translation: CASSQVTTLETQYF.

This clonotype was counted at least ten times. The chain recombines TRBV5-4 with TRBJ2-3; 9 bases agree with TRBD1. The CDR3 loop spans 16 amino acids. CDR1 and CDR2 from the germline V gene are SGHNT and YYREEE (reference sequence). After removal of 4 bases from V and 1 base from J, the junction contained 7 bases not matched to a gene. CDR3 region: CASSIGQGKGTDTQYF. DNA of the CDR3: TGTGCCAGCAGCATCGGACAGGGGAAGGGCACAGATACGCAGTATTTT.

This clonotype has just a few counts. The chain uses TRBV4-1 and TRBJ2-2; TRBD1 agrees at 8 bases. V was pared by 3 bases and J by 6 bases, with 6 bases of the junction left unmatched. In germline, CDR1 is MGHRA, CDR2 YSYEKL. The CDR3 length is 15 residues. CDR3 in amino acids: CASSQRQGPPGELFF. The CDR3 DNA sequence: TGCGCCAGCAGCCAGAGACAGGGGCCTCCCGGGGAGCTGTTTTTT.

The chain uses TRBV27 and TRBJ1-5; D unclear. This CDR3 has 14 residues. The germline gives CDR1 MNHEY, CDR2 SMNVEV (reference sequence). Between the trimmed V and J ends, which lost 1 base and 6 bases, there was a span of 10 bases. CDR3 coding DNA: TGTGCCAGCAGTTTATATGGGGAATTTCAGCCCCAGCATTTT. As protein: CASSLYGEFQPQHF.

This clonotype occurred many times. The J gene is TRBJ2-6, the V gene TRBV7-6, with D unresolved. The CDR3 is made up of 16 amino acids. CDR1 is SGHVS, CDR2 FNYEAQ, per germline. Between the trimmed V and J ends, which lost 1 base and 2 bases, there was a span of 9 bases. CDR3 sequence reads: CASSLVDSTGANVLTF. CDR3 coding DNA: TGTGCCAGCAGCTTAGTGGATTCTACTGGGGCCAACGTCCTGACTTTC.

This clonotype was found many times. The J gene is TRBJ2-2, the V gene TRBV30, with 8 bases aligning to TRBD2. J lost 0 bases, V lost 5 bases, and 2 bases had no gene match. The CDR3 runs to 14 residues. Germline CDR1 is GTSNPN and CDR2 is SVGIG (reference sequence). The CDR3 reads CAWVAGTNTGELFF. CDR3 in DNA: TGTGCCTGGGTAGCGGGAACGAACACCGGGGAGCTGTTTTTT.

CDR3 loop: CASSPNKSGELFF. The CDR3 DNA reads TGTGCCAGCAGCCCTAATAAGTCCGGGGAGCTGTTTTTT. The genes are TRBV6-2 or TRBV6-3 and TRBJ2-2; D uncertain. Germline CDR1 MNHEY, CDR2 SVGEGT. V lost 6 bases and J 6 bases, leaving 11 bases between the germline ends. This CDR3 spans 13 amino acids.

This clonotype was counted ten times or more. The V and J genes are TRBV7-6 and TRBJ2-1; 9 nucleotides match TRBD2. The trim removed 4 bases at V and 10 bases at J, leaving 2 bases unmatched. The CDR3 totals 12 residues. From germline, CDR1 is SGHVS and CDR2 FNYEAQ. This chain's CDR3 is CASSSTSGEQFF. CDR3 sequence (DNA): TGTGCCAGCAGCTCCACTAGCGGGGAGCAGTTCTTC.

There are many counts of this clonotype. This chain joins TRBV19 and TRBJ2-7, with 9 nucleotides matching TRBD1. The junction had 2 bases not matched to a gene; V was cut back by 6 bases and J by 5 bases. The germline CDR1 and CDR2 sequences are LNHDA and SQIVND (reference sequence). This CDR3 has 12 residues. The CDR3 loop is CASSTGGHEQYF. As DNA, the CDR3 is TGTGCCAGTAGCACAGGGGGCCACGAGCAGTACTTC.

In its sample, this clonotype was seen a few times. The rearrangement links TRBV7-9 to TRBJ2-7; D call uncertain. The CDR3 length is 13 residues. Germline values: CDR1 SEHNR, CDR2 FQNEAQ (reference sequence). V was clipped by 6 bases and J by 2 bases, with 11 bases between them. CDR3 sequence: CASRPAKPYEQYF. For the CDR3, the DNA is TGTGCCAGCAGACCTGCTAAACCCTACGAGCAGTACTTC.

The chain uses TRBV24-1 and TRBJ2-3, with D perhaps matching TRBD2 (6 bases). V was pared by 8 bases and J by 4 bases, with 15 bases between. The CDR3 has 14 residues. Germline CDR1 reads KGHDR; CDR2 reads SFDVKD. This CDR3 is CATKAAGTPDTQYF. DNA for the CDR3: TGTGCCACCAAGGCTGCGGGAACGCCAGATACGCAGTATTTT.

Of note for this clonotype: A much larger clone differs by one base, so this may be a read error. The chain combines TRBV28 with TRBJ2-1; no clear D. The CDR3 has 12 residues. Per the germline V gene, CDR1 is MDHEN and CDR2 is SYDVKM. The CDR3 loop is CASSRTPNERFF. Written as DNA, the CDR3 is TGTGCCAGCAGCAGGACCCCCAATGAGCGGTTCTTC.

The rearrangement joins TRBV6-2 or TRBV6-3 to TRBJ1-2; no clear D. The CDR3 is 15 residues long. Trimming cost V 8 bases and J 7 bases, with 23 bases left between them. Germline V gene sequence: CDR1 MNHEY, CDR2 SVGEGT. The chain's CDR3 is CASRDPRSGLIGYTF. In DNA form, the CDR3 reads TGTGCCAGCCGCGATCCGAGATCTGGTTTAATTGGCTACACCTTC.

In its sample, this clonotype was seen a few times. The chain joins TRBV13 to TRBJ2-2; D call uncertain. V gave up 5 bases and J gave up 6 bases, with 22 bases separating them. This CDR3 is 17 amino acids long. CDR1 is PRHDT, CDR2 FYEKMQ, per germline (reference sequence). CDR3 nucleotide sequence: TGTGCCAGCAGCCATCAGACTTCACCAAATGGCGCCGGGGAGCTGTTTTTT. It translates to CASSHQTSPNGAGELFF.

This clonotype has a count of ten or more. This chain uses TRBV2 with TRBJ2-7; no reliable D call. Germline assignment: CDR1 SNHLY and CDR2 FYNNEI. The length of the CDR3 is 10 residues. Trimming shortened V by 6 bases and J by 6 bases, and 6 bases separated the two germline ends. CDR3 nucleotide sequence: TGTGCCAGCAGCCCTATCGAGCAGTACTTC. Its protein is CASSPIEQYF.

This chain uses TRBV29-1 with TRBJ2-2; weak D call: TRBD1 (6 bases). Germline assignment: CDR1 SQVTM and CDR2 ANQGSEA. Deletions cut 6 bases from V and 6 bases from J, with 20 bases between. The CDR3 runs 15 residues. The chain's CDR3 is CSVGDPGHLPGELFF. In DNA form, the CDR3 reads TGCAGCGTCGGTGACCCGGGACACCTACCCGGGGAGCTGTTTTTT.

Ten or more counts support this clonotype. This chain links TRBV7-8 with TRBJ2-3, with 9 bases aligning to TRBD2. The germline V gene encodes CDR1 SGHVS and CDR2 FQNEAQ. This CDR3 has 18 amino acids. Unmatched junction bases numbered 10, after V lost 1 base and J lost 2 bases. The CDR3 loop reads CASSLVFAAGGFTDTQYF. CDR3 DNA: TGTGCCAGCAGCTTAGTTTTTGCAGCGGGGGGTTTCACAGATACGCAGTATTTT.

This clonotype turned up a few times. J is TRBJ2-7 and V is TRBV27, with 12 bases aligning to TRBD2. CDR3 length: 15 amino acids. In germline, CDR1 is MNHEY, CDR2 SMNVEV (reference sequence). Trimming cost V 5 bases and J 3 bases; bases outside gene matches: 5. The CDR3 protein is CASSPSSGRDYEQYF. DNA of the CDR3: TGTGCCAGCAGTCCGTCTAGCGGGAGGGACTACGAGCAGTACTTC.